This T cell receptor (beta chain) was obtained from a study of shared clonotypes between healthy human individuals. Study details: CD8 memory received one plate per donor, CD8 naive two, CD4 memory three and CD4 naive three.

The germline gives CDR1 LNHDA, CDR2 SQIVND (reference sequence). The CDR3 sequence is 13 residues long. With 4 bases clipped from V and 4 bases from J, the junction kept 4 bases outside the gene matches. Several immunoSEQ plates held equal portions of the genomic DNA taken from each subset. Sorted subsets were amplified in replicate PCRs using around 220 ng DNA, around 30,000 T cell genomes. Repertoires were generated with immunoSEQ multiplex PCR, while TCRdb's copy carries only in-frame clones and drops some. The repertoire includes under 2,500,000 clones, more than 90% of them detected once, and approximately 0.13% sits in the top ten.

This chain uses TRBV19 with TRBJ2-7; 7 bases are shared with TRBD1. This receptor was taken from a man aged 18-30 years in good health. Sequenced input: naive CD4+ T cells sorted from blood. Subset meaning: CD45RA+ positively selected. The CDR3 DNA sequence: TGTGCCAGTAGTAGGGACAGAAAGTACGAGCAGTACTTC. Its protein is CASSRDRKYEQYF.